These 19 T cell receptor beta chains were all obtained from the same sample, sequenced in a study of OX40 agonist ivuxolimab in advanced cancers. Clones were read by immunoSEQ multiplex PCR, and TCRdb kept only the in-frame ones, dropping some. The repertoire holds under 65,000 clones, with around 93% as singletons. Sequenced here: CD4+ or CD8+ T cells sorted from blood, sampled in a trial of the OX40 agonist ivuxolimab. The source of these receptors is an adult with an advanced solid tumor such as melanoma, head and neck, liver or kidney cancer.

The chain couples TRBV7-9 to TRBJ2-2, with D tentatively TRBD1 (6 bases). CDR3 length: 15 residues. With 5 bases removed from V and 3 bases from J, the gap between germline ends came to 13 bases. CDR1 is SEHNR and CDR2 is FQNEAQ in the germline V gene (reference sequence). The CDR3 coding sequence is TGTGCCAGCAGCCAGAACACAGGGTACACCGGGGAGCTGTTTTTT. Translating gives CASSQNTGYTGELFF.

The genes are TRBV14 and TRBJ1-2; D is ambiguous. The CDR3 spans 14 residues. Trimming shortened V by 2 bases and J by 8 bases, and 15 bases separated the two germline ends. Germline values: CDR1 SGHDN, CDR2 FVKESK. The CDR3 nucleotides are TGTGCCAGCAGCCAATCTCAGAGAGGTGGGGGCTACACCTTC. Translated: CASSQSQRGGGYTF.

The chain employs TRBV6-5 and TRBJ1-1; no definite D call. Germline V gene lookup returns CDR1 MNHEY and CDR2 SVGAGI. V lost 10 bases and J 4 bases, leaving 13 bases between the germline ends. This CDR3 contains 12 residues. CDR3 DNA: TGTGCCACTAGCTCGGGTACCACTGAAGCTTTCTTT. It specifies CATSSGTTEAFF.

The CDR3 bases are TGTGCCAGTAGTATAGATCTATCGACGGGTGGAAACACCATATATTTT. Protein sequence: CASSIDLSTGGNTIYF. V is TRBV19 and J is TRBJ1-3; D uncertain. This CDR3 region has 16 residues. CDR1 LNHDA and CDR2 SQIVND come from the germline V gene (reference sequence). Trimming left V 0 bases short and J 3 bases short, with 12 bases between.

The chain carries TRBV5-1 and TRBJ2-7, with 7 bases that match TRBD1. J gave up 1 base and V 0 bases, and 4 bases lay outside the gene matches. CDR1 is SGHRS and CDR2 is YFSETQ in the germline V gene. This CDR3 comprises 15 residues. Here the CDR3 reads CASSLVETGSYEQYF. The CDR3 region has the DNA TGCGCCAGCAGCTTGGTGGAGACAGGGTCCTACGAGCAGTACTTC.

This clone appeared a few times. The chain uses TRBV2 and TRBJ2-7; D is undetermined. This CDR3 comprises 12 residues. Germline CDR1 reads SNHLY; CDR2 reads FYNNEI. The V and J ends lost 4 bases and 0 bases respectively, with 4 bases between them. The CDR3: CASSASSYEQYF. The CDR3 coding sequence is TGTGCCAGCAGTGCAAGCTCCTACGAGCAGTACTTC.

J is TRBJ1-1 and V is TRBV5-1; perhaps TRBD1 as D (6 bases). The V end lost 2 bases, the J end lost 1 base, and 9 bases lay between the germline ends. The germline V gene has CDR1 SGHRS and CDR2 YFSETQ. The CDR3 totals 14 residues. The CDR3: CASSLGGGNTEAFF. The CDR3 DNA sequence: TGCGCCAGCAGCTTAGGGGGAGGGAACACTGAAGCTTTCTTT.

The chain has TRBV4-1 and TRBJ2-2; TRBD2 matches at 8 bases. The CDR3 contains 15 residues. V lost 0 bases, J lost 6 bases, and 3 bases stayed unmatched. The germline V gene has CDR1 MGHRA and CDR2 YSYEKL. DNA for the CDR3: TGCGCCAGCAGCCAAGATAGGGGACTAGCCGGGGAGCTGTTTTTT. Residues: CASSQDRGLAGELFF.

The V and J genes are TRBV10-2 and TRBJ2-7, with 10 bases that match TRBD2. From germline, CDR1 is WSHSY and CDR2 SAAADI. The CDR3 is made up of 15 amino acids. V lost 7 bases and J lost 4; bases outside the gene matches: 10. CDR3 DNA sequence: TGCGCCAGCAATCCTCTAGCGGGGGTCCTTTACGAGCAGTACTTC. Amino acids: CASNPLAGVLYEQYF.

The rearrangement joins TRBV15 to TRBJ2-1, with 8 nucleotides matching TRBD2. The length of the CDR3 is 17 residues. After removal of 1 base from V and 8 bases from J, the junction contained 13 bases not matched to a gene. Germline V gene data show CDR1 as LNHNV and CDR2 as YYDKDF (reference sequence). CDR3 region: CATSRGSGGPGFDEQFF. The CDR3 DNA is TGTGCCACCAGCAGAGGGTCGGGAGGGCCTGGTTTCGATGAGCAGTTCTTC.

CDR3 in amino acids: CASSPQRAYTEAFF. The CDR3 DNA is TGTGCCAGCAGTCCGCAGAGAGCATACACTGAAGCTTTCTTT. This chain links TRBV28 with TRBJ1-1; D unresolved. Trimming cost V 5 bases and J 3 bases, with 13 bases left between them. This CDR3 has 14 amino acids. Germline CDR1 and CDR2: MDHEN and SYDVKM.

This chain connects TRBV10-3 to TRBJ2-3, with 11 bases identical to TRBD2. Germline CDR1 reads ENHRY; CDR2 reads SYGVKD. Unmatched junction bases numbered 12, after V lost 8 bases and J lost 2 bases. The CDR3 sequence is 17 residues long. CDR3 sequence: CAIGAQLAGDNTDTQYF. The DNA of the CDR3 is TGTGCCATCGGAGCCCAACTAGCGGGAGACAACACAGATACGCAGTATTTT.

The CDR3 loop is CASRIQGAIGELFF. CDR3 bases: TGTGCCAGCAGGATACAGGGGGCCATCGGGGAGCTGTTTTTT. The rearrangement joins TRBV2 to TRBJ2-2; 9 bases agree with TRBD1. The V gene's germline CDR1 is SNHLY and CDR2 FYNNEI. This CDR3 comprises 14 residues. V shed 6 bases, J shed 7 bases, and the junction held 6 bases outside the gene matches.

This rearrangement joins TRBV6-1 to TRBJ2-7, with no clear D. This CDR3 is built from 13 residues. Germline-derived CDR1 and CDR2 are MNHNS and SASEGT. Trimming cost V 6 bases and J 3 bases, with 12 bases left between them. CDR3 protein: CASRNLKGYEQYF. CDR3 sequence (DNA): TGTGCCAGCAGAAATCTAAAGGGCTACGAGCAGTACTTC.

This chain joins TRBV9 and TRBJ2-3, with 10 bases fitting TRBD2. Germline V lookup: CDR1 SGDLS, CDR2 YYNGEE. The CDR3 is made up of 16 amino acids. V gave up 3 bases and J gave up 4 bases; unmatched junction bases: 8. This CDR3 is CASSARTSGTSDTQYF. The CDR3 DNA is TGTGCCAGCAGCGCCCGGACTAGCGGAACGTCAGATACGCAGTATTTT.

The V and J genes are TRBV29-1 and TRBJ2-7; D not resolved. Trimming cost V 5 bases and J 7 bases, with 12 bases left between them. From germline, CDR1 is SQVTM and CDR2 ANQGSEA. This CDR3 contains 11 residues. CDR3 bases: TGCAGCGTTTCTCGGTCTGGGGAGCAGTACTTC. Its translation: CSVSRSGEQYF.

The V gene is TRBV12-5, the J gene TRBJ2-1; D gene ambiguous. The CDR3 is made up of 16 amino acids. In germline, CDR1 is LGHNT, CDR2 FRNRAP. V lost 2 bases, J lost 0 bases, and 11 bases lay in between. The CDR3: CASGLWHPSSYNEQFF. Here the CDR3 DNA reads TGTGCTAGTGGTTTGTGGCACCCAAGCTCCTACAATGAGCAGTTCTTC.

This chain connects TRBV5-4 to TRBJ2-2, with 9 bases lining up with TRBD2. This CDR3 is built from 17 residues. Germline V gives CDR1 SGHNT, CDR2 YYREEE (reference sequence). The V segment lost 3 bases and the J segment 0 bases; nucleotides outside the gene matches: 6. The CDR3: CASSSTSGRSNTGELFF. CDR3 in DNA: TGTGCCAGCAGCTCGACTAGCGGCCGCTCGAACACCGGGGAGCTGTTTTTT. Using reference TRBV5-4 and TRBJ2-2 for the parts outside the CDR3, the full variable domain is ETGVTQSPTHLIKTRGQQVTLRCSSQSGHNTVSWYQQALGQGPQFIFQYYREEENGRGNFPPRFSGLQFPNYSSELNVNALELDDSALYLCASSSTSGRSNTGELFFGEGSRLTVL.

The chain employs TRBV2 and TRBJ1-4; D perhaps matches TRBD1 (6 bases). CDR3 length: 15 residues. In germline, CDR1 is SNHLY, CDR2 FYNNEI. The ends were cut back, 8 bases at V and 2 bases at J, with 15 bases in the middle. CDR3 coding DNA: TGTGCCAGCTTTCACACAGGGCCCACTAATGAAAAACTGTTTTTT. This translates into CASFHTGPTNEKLFF.